The 14 T cell receptor beta chains below all came from one sample that was sequenced in a study of T cell responses to AZD1222 COVID-19 vaccine. Sequenced by immunoSEQ multiplex PCR; TCRdb stores in-frame clones only, minus some. Of roughly 77,000 clones in the sample, approximately 90% were seen once. Sample: peripheral blood, taken on day 0 of AZD1222 vaccination. The receptors come from an adult in good health.

The rearrangement uses TRBV5-4 and TRBJ2-3; D may be TRBD1 (6 bases). This CDR3 contains 15 residues. The germline V and J ends were trimmed by 5 bases and 5 bases, with 18 bases remaining between them. CDR1 is SGHNT and CDR2 is YYREEE in the germline V gene (reference sequence). The DNA of the CDR3 is TGTGCCAGCAGTCGGGACATTTCTAAAGGAGATACGCAGTATTTT. This translates into CASSRDISKGDTQYF.

The chain recombines TRBV13 with TRBJ1-5, with D hard to call. V lost 1 base to trimming and J lost 4 bases, with 5 bases between them. The CDR3 consists of 13 residues. Germline-derived CDR1 and CDR2 are PRHDT and FYEKMQ (reference sequence). The CDR3 coding sequence is TGTGCCAGCAGCTTAGTGGGTAATCAGCCCCAGCATTTT. This encodes CASSLVGNQPQHF.

The V and J genes are TRBV28 and TRBJ2-7; 7 nucleotides match TRBD2. This CDR3 is 18 amino acids long. The V segment lost 4 bases and the J segment 6 bases; nucleotides outside the gene matches: 21. CDR1 and CDR2 from the germline V gene are MDHEN and SYDVKM. The CDR3 sequence: CASSSPRRGGTVTGEQYF. CDR3 DNA sequence: TGTGCCAGCAGTTCACCTAGGAGGGGAGGGACGGTAACGGGCGAGCAGTACTTC.

The rearrangement uses TRBV28 and TRBJ2-3, with 8 bases identical to TRBD1. V shed 7 bases and J 3 bases; nucleotides not matched to a gene: 3. In germline, CDR1 is MDHEN, CDR2 SYDVKM. The CDR3 totals 13 residues. CDR3 sequence: CASTRQGTDTQYF. The CDR3 DNA follows: TGTGCCAGCACCCGACAGGGGACAGATACGCAGTATTTT. The full variable domain, with the rest looked up from reference TRBV28 and TRBJ2-3, is DVKVTQSSRYLVKRTGEKVFLECVQDMDHENMFWYRQDPGLGLRLIYFSYDVKMKEKGDIPEGYSVSREKKERFSLILESASTNQTSMYLCASTRQGTDTQYFGPGTRLTVL.

This clone was detected a few times. This chain links TRBV4-1 with TRBJ1-5; 8 nucleotides line up with TRBD1. Germline V gene data show CDR1 as MGHRA and CDR2 as YSYEKL. The V gene end was trimmed by 0 bases and the J gene end by 2 bases; junction bases not matched to a gene: 6. The CDR3 is 17 residues long. The CDR3 spells CASSQDRDRMGNQPQHF. CDR3 DNA: TGCGCCAGCAGCCAAGATCGGGACAGGATGGGCAATCAGCCCCAGCATTTT.

The chain joins TRBV5-1 to TRBJ1-4, with D tentatively TRBD1 (6 bases). Germline CDR1 and CDR2: SGHRS and YFSETQ. V was pared by 0 bases and J by 8 bases, with 17 bases between. The CDR3 is 16 residues long. The chain's CDR3 is CASSLAGAGPYEKLFF. CDR3 DNA: TGCGCCAGCAGCTTGGCAGGGGCAGGGCCTTACGAAAAACTGTTTTTT.

The rearrangement links TRBV12-3 or TRBV12-4 to TRBJ1-1; 12 positions agree with TRBD1. Trimming at V came to 9 bases and at J to 5 bases, leaving 4 bases not matched to a gene. This CDR3 region has 13 residues. Here the CDR3 reads CASGDRGPTEAFF. CDR3 DNA: TGTGCCAGTGGGGACAGGGGGCCAACTGAAGCTTTCTTT.

The chain employs TRBV30 and TRBJ1-2, with D hard to call. V shed 2 bases and J shed 8 bases, with 15 bases lying between them. CDR3 length equals 13 residues. From germline, CDR1 is GTSNPN and CDR2 SVGIG (reference sequence). The CDR3 loop is CAWSLDGRSGYTF. DNA for the CDR3: TGTGCCTGGAGTTTGGACGGACGGTCGGGCTACACCTTC.

This chain joins TRBV6-6 and TRBJ2-5; the D gene is possibly TRBD2 (5 bases). The germline CDR1 and CDR2 sequences are MNHNY and SVGAGI (reference sequence). The CDR3 runs to 16 residues. The V end lost 4 bases, the J end lost 1 base, and 16 bases lay between the germline ends. Here the CDR3 DNA reads TGTGCCAGCAGTTCCCGACTTGGACGGGGCCAAGAGACCCAGTACTTC. This codes for CASSSRLGRGQETQYF.

This sequence joins TRBV7-2 and TRBJ2-3; 14 bases align to TRBD2. The CDR3 consists of 18 residues. The trim removed 1 base at V and 3 bases at J, leaving 6 bases unmatched. Germline-derived CDR1 and CDR2 are SGHTA and FQGNSA. CDR3 region: CASSLGGLAGDPTDTQYF. CDR3 nucleotide sequence: TGTGCCAGCAGCTTAGGGGGACTAGCGGGGGACCCAACAGATACGCAGTATTTT.

The chain has TRBV19 and TRBJ1-5; possibly TRBD1 for D (5 bases). Germline V lookup: CDR1 LNHDA, CDR2 SQIVND (reference sequence). This CDR3 has 15 residues. V dropped 0 bases and J dropped 3 bases, with 9 bases sitting between them. This CDR3 reads CASSIETVNNQPQHF. DNA for the CDR3: TGTGCCAGTAGTATAGAGACAGTTAACAATCAGCCCCAGCATTTT.

The chain employs TRBV6-2 or TRBV6-3 and TRBJ1-5; D is ambiguous. V dropped 2 bases and J dropped 0 bases, with 11 bases sitting between them. CDR1 is MNHEY, CDR2 SVGEGT, per germline. The CDR3 is 16 amino acids. The CDR3 sequence: CASSYVPHNSNQPQHF. As DNA, the CDR3 is TGTGCCAGCAGTTACGTACCGCATAATAGCAATCAGCCCCAGCATTTT.

The chain recombines TRBV28 with TRBJ2-7, with TRBD1 matching 12 bases. V trimming: 9 bases; J trimming: 7 bases; junction bases outside the gene matches: 10. The CDR3 covers 14 residues. From germline, CDR1 is MDHEN and CDR2 SYDVKM. In DNA form, the CDR3 reads TGTGCCAGTACCGTGGGACAGGGGGCAGGGGAGCAGTACTTC. Its protein product is CASTVGQGAGEQYF. The entire variable domain, with the rest obtained from reference TRBV28 and TRBJ2-7, is as follows: DVKVTQSSRYLVKRTGEKVFLECVQDMDHENMFWYRQDPGLGLRLIYFSYDVKMKEKGDIPEGYSVSREKKERFSLILESASTNQTSMYLCASTVGQGAGEQYFGPGTRLTVT.

The gene calls are TRBV19 and TRBJ1-5; the match to TRBD1 covers 8 bases. The ends lost 4 bases at V and 1 base at J; junction bases unmatched: 6. Germline V gene lookup returns CDR1 LNHDA and CDR2 SQIVND (reference sequence). This CDR3 spans 16 amino acids. DNA of the CDR3: TGTGCCAGTAGTACCACAGGGGGATCGAGCAATCAGCCCCAGCATTTT. Translating gives CASSTTGGSSNQPQHF.